One and the same sample provided the 2 T cell receptor beta chains below, sequenced in a study of beta chain features in type 1 diabetes. Expressed TCRB transcripts were sequenced because the entire RNA isolate underwent reverse transcription. Profiled with immunoSEQ multiplex PCR; TCRdb holds only in-frame clones, not every one. The sample records 200,000 to 300,000 clones, 13% to 15% being singletons. Sample: naive CD4+ T cells from blood. These receptors were taken from a woman aged 40 to 55 in good health.

DNA for the CDR3: TGCAGCGTTGAAGAGAGGCAGGGGTCCTATGGCTACACCTTC. Translated, it gives CSVEERQGSYGYTF. The chain recombines TRBV29-1 with TRBJ1-2; a weak D match, TRBD1 (6 bases). Germline-derived CDR1 and CDR2 are SQVTM and ANQGSEA. This CDR3 has 14 residues. V shed 0 bases and J shed 4 bases, with 12 bases lying between them.

A few counts support this clone. The chain carries TRBV4-1 and TRBJ2-2; 12 nucleotides match TRBD2. J gave up 6 bases and V 3 bases, and 5 bases lay outside the gene matches. Germline V CDR1 and CDR2: MGHRA, YSYEKL. This CDR3 contains 16 residues. The CDR3 nucleotides are TGCGCCAGCAGCCAGGCCACTAGCGGGGGGCCCGGGGAGCTGTTTTTT. Translated: CASSQATSGGPGELFF.